The TCR beta chain described here comes from a study of blood T cells in healthy people across ages. Points from the study as a whole: Donors of long life had a larger count of naive CD4+ cells and greater diversity than aged donors.

CDR1 SQVTM and CDR2 ANQGSEA come from the germline V gene. CDR3 length: 14 amino acids. V lost 5 bases to trimming and J lost 0 bases, with 13 bases between them. Together with a sample-barcoded 5' primer, a J-beta primer mix was included in a second PCR lasting roughly 6 to 12 cycles. Every single cDNA molecule received a tag from a template-switch adaptor with 12 random nucleotides. In TCRdb, the 5' RACE reads were re-called with MiXCR into one record per CDR3 protein. The sample lists about 800,000 distinct CDR3 sequences, 46% seen once, with around a sixth in the top ten. A note on this clonotype: Its antigen is as yet unknown.

The chain uses TRBV29-1 and TRBJ2-5; D is perhaps TRBD1 (5 bases). Material: blood. The source is an elderly man in good health. This chain's CDR3 is CSVSQQAYQETQYF. The CDR3, as DNA: TGCAGCGTTTCACAACAGGCGTACCAAGAGACCCAGTACTTC.